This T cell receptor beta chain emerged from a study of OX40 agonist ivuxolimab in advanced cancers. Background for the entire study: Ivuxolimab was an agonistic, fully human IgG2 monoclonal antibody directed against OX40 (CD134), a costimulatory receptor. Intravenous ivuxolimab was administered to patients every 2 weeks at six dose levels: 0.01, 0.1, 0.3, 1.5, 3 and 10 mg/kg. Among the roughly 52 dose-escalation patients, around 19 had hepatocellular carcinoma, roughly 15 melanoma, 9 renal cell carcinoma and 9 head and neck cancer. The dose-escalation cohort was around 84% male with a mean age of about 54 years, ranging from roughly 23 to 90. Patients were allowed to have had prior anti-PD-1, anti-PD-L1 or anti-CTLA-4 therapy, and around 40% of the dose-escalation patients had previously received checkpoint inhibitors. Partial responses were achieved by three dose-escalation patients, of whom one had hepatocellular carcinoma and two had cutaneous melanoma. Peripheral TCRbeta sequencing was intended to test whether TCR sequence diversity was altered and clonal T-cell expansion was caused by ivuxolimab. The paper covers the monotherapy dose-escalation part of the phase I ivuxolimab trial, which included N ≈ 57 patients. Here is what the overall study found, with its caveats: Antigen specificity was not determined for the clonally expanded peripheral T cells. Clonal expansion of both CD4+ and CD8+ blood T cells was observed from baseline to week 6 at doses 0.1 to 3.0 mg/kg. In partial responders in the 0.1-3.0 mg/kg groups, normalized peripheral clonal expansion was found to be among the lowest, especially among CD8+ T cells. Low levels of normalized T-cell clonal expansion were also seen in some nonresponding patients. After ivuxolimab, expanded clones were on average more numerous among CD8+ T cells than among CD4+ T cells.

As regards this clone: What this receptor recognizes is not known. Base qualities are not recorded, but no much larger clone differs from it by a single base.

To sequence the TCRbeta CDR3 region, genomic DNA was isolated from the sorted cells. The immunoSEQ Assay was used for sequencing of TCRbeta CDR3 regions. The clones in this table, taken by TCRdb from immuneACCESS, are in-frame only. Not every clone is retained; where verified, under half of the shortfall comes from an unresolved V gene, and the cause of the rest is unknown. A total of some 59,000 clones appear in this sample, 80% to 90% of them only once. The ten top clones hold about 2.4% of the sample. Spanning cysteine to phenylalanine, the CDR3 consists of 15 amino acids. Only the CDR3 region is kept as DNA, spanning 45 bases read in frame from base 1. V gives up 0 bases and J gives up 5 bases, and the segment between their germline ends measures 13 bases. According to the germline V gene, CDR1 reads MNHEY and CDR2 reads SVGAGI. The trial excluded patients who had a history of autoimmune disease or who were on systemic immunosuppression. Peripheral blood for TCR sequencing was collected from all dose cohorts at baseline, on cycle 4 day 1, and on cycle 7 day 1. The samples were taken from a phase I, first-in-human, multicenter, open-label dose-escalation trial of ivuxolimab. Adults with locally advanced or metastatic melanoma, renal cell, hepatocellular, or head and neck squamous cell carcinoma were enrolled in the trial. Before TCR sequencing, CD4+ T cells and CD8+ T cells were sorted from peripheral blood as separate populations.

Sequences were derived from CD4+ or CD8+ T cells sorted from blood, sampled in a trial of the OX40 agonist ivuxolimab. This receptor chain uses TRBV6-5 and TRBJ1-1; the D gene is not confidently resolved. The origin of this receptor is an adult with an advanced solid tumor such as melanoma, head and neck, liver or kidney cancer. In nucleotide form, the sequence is TGTGCCAGCAGTTACTCGATCCTGGGGTTAACTGAAGCTTTCTTT. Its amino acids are CASSYSILGLTEAFF.